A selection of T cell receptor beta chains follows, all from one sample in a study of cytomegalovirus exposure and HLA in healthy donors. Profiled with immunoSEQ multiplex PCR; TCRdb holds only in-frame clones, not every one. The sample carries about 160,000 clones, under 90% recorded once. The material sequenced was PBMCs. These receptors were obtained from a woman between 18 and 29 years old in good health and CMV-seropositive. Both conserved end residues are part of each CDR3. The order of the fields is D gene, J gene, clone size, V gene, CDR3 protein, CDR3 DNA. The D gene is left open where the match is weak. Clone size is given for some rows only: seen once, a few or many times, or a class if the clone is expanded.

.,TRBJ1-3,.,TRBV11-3,CASSHSAGNTIYF,TGTGCCAGCAGCCACTCGGCTGGAAACACCATATATTTT
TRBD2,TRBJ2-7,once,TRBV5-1,CASSASLAAPYEQYF,TGCGCCAGCAGCGCATCCCTAGCGGCGCCCTACGAGCAGTACTTC
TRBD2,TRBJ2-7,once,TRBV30,CAWSDSGIGYEQYF,TGTGCCTGGAGTGATAGCGGGATAGGCTACGAGCAGTACTTC
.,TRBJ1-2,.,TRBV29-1,CSVQLNYGYTF,TGCAGCGTACAATTGAACTATGGCTACACCTTC
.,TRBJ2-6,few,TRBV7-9,CASSPSGANVLTF,TGTGCCAGCAGCCCTTCTGGGGCCAACGTCCTGACTTTC
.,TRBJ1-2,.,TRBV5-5,CASSRSRVPYGYTF,TGTGCCAGCAGCCGGTCTCGGGTCCCCTATGGCTACACCTTC
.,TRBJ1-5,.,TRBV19,CATTDRRTNQPQHF,TGTGCCACCACCGATCGACGGACTAATCAGCCCCAGCATTTT
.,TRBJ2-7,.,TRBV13,CASSFVLAAYEQYF,TGTGCCAGCAGCTTTGTCTTGGCAGCCTACGAGCAGTACTTC
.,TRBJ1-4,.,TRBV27,CATRGLGGFEKLFF,TGTGCCACCCGAGGTTTGGGGGGGTTTGAAAAACTGTTTTTT
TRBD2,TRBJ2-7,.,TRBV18,CASSPSSGSYEQYF,TGTGCCAGCTCACCATCTAGCGGGTCCTACGAGCAGTACTTC
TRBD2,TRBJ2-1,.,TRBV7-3,CASSPWTSGRANEQFF,TGTGCCAGCAGCCCGTGGACTAGCGGGAGGGCCAATGAGCAGTTCTTC
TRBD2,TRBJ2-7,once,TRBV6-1,CASTGGRSSYEQYF,TGTGCCAGCACGGGCGGGAGGAGCTCCTACGAGCAGTACTTC
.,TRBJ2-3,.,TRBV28,CASSLLPSSSSTDTQYF,TGTGCCAGCAGTTTACTTCCTAGCAGTTCTAGCACAGATACGCAGTATTTT
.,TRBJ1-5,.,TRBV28,CASSRDTNYQPQHF,TGTGCCAGCAGCCGGGACACCAACTATCAGCCCCAGCATTTT
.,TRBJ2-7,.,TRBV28,CASTRGDQTRYEQYF,TGTGCCAGCACTAGAGGAGATCAAACCCGCTACGAGCAGTACTTC
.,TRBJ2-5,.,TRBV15,CATSTSGVQETQYF,TGTGCCACCAGCACCTCGGGGGTCCAAGAGACCCAGTACTTC
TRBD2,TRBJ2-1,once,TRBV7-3,CASSLMRESDEQFF,TGTGCCAGCAGCTTAATGCGGGAGTCGGATGAGCAGTTCTTC
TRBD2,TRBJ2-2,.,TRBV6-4,CASSRTSLNVVSGELFF,TGTGCCAGCAGTCGGACTAGCTTGAACGTAGTATCCGGGGAGCTGTTTTTT
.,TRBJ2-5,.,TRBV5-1,CASRVPGQETQYF,TGCGCCAGCAGGGTTCCAGGCCAAGAGACCCAGTACTTC
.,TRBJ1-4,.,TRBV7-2,CASSNSGVGGEKLFF,TGTGCCAGCAGCAATTCAGGGGTAGGGGGTGAAAAACTGTTTTTT
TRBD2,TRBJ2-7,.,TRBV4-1,CASSQDLSAAGGYEQYF,TGCGCCAGCAGCCAAGATTTAAGCGCGGCGGGGGGCTACGAGCAGTACTTC
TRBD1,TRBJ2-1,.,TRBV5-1,CASSFEQGADNEQFF,TGCGCCAGCAGCTTTGAGCAGGGGGCGGACAATGAGCAGTTCTTC
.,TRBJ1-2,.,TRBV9,CASSVGSRDGGYTF,TGTGCCAGCAGCGTAGGGTCCAGGGATGGTGGCTACACCTTC
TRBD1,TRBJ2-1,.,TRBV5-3,CARSSDRFRGNEQFF,TGTGCCAGAAGCTCGGACAGGTTTCGGGGCAATGAGCAGTTCTTC
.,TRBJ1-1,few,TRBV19,CASRRQARAFF,TGTGCCAGTAGGAGACAGGCTCGCGCTTTCTTT
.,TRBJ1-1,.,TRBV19,CASSMSELRGTEAFF,TGTGCCAGTAGTATGTCGGAGCTCCGGGGCACTGAAGCTTTCTTT
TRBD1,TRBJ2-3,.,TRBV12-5,CASGLTPTGPDTQYF,TGTGCTAGTGGTTTGACACCGACAGGGCCAGATACGCAGTATTTT
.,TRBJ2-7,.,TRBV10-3,CAISDPGSHEQYF,TGTGCCATCAGTGACCCAGGGTCCCACGAGCAGTACTTC
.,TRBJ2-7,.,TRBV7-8,CASSFTYWQYF,TGTGCCAGCAGCTTCACCTACTGGCAGTACTTC
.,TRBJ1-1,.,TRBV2,CASTQTDLTNTEAFF,TGTGCCAGCACCCAGACAGACTTGACGAACACTGAAGCTTTCTTT
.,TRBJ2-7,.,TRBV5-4,CASSVSISSYEQYF,TGTGCCAGCAGCGTCTCGATCAGCTCCTACGAGCAGTACTTC
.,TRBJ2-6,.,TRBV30,CVLEVGGANVLTF,TGTGTCCTGGAAGTCGGGGGGGCCAACGTCCTGACTTTC
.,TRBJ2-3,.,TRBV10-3,CASQGGDYSTDTQYF,TGTGCCTCCCAGGGGGGAGACTACAGCACAGATACGCAGTATTTT
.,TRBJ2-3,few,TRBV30,CAGSRTDTQYF,TGTGCCGGGTCGAGGACAGATACGCAGTATTTT
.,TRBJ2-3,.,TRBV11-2,CASSSPRTLEDTQYF,TGTGCCAGCAGCTCCCCCCGCACATTGGAGGATACGCAGTATTTT
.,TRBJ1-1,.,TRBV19,CASSISLNTEAFF,TGTGCCAGTAGTATTAGCTTGAACACTGAAGCTTTCTTT
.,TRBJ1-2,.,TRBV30,CAWTRQFNYGYTF,TGTGCCTGGACCCGACAGTTTAACTATGGCTACACCTTC
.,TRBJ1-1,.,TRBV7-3,CASSLSRNTEAFF,TGTGCCAGCAGCTTAAGTCGGAACACTGAAGCTTTCTTT
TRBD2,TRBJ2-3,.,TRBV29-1,CSVLLAGGPDTQYF,TGCAGCGTTCTACTAGCGGGAGGTCCAGATACGCAGTATTTT
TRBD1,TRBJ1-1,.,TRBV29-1,CSVVRPQGTMEAFF,TGCAGCGTTGTTCGCCCACAGGGGACAATGGAGGCTTTCTTT
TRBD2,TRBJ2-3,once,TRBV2,CASNIAGVADTQYF,TGTGCCAGCAATATAGCGGGAGTAGCAGATACGCAGTATTTT
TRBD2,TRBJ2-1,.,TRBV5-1,CASSFLTLAGPHNEQFF,TGCGCCAGCAGCTTTCTGACCCTAGCGGGGCCCCACAATGAGCAGTTCTTC
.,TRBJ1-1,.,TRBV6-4,CASRVGEGAEAFF,TGTGCCAGCAGGGTGGGCGAGGGTGCTGAAGCTTTCTTT
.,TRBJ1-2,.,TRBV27,CASSLTGWGYGYTF,TGTGCCAGCAGTTTAACAGGGTGGGGCTATGGCTACACCTTC
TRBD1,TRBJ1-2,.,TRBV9,CASSVLGTAYGYTF,TGTGCCAGCAGCGTTCTTGGGACAGCGTATGGCTACACCTTC
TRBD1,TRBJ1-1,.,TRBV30,CAWRRPGGFTEAFF,TGTGCCTGGAGAAGGCCAGGGGGCTTCACTGAAGCTTTCTTT
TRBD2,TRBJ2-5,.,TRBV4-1,CASSQGIQRGETQYF,TGCGCCAGCAGCCAAGGTATTCAGCGGGGGGAGACCCAGTACTTC
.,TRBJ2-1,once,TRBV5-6,CASSLGQPNEQFF,TGTGCCAGCAGCCTCGGACAGCCGAATGAGCAGTTCTTC
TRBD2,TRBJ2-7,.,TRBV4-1,CASSQQGAFRLAGTYEQYF,TGCGCCAGCAGCCAACAGGGGGCCTTCCGACTAGCGGGTACCTACGAGCAGTACTTC
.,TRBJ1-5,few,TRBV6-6,CASNRDSNQPQHF,TGTGCCTCCAACAGGGATAGCAATCAGCCCCAGCATTTT
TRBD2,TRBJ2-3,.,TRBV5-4,CASSVWAGGPADTQYF,TGTGCCAGCAGCGTTTGGGCGGGAGGGCCCGCAGATACGCAGTATTTT
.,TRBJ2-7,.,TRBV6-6,CASSAEAVFSYEQYF,TGTGCCAGCAGTGCCGAGGCAGTGTTCTCCTACGAGCAGTACTTC
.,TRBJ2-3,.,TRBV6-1,CASSGPGNPDTQYF,TGTGCCAGCAGTGGACCCGGGAACCCAGATACGCAGTATTTT
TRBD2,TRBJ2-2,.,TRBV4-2,CASRPTITSGINTGELFF,TGTGCCAGCAGACCAACCATAACTAGCGGCATAAACACCGGGGAGCTGTTTTTT
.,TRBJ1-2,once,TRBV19,CASSIGGDYGYTF,TGTGCCAGTAGTATTGGGGGGGACTATGGCTACACCTTC
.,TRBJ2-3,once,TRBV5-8,CASSFTSDTQYF,TGTGCCAGCAGCTTCACATCAGATACGCAGTATTTT
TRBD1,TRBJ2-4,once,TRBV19,CASSHRDRVGVQYF,TGTGCCAGTAGTCACCGGGACAGGGTGGGTGTTCAGTACTTC